What follows are 26 T cell receptor beta chains derived from one specimen sequenced in a study of blood T cell repertoires in COVID-19. The data were produced by immunoSEQ multiplex PCR, yet TCRdb's version contains in-frame clones alone and is incomplete. This sample carries over 250,000 clones, around 86% of them seen once, and the ten largest clones take 2% to 2.5%. Material: peripheral blood. Receptors originate from a man aged 45-65 years with acute or convalescent COVID-19.

CDR3 sequence: CASSPTVGRETQYF. The CDR3 DNA follows: TGTGCCAGTAGTCCCACGGTAGGGAGGGAGACCCAGTACTTC. This chain links TRBV19 with TRBJ2-5; possibly TRBD2 for D (6 bases). The CDR3 totals 14 residues. Trimming removed 5 bases at V and 5 bases at J, with 15 bases between. Germline CDR1 is LNHDA and CDR2 is SQIVND (reference sequence).

The chain recombines TRBV2 with TRBJ1-2; 10 nucleotides agree with TRBD1. V trimming: 6 bases; J trimming: 4 bases; junction bases outside the gene matches: 17. Germline CDR1 reads SNHLY; CDR2 reads FYNNEI. CDR3 length: 18 residues. CDR3 bases: TGTGCCAGCAGATCCAGGGGGAGACAGGGGGCTGTCGGCTATGGCTACACCTTC. This sequence encodes CASRSRGRQGAVGYGYTF.

The chain joins TRBV27 to TRBJ1-5; D might be TRBD1 (5 bases). The CDR3 is 13 amino acids. Germline V gene lookup returns CDR1 MNHEY and CDR2 SMNVEV (reference sequence). With 3 bases removed from V and 5 bases from J, the gap between germline ends came to 8 bases. CDR3 sequence (DNA): TGTGCCAGCAGTTTCGGGGGGTATCAGCCCCAGCATTTT. Encoded protein: CASSFGGYQPQHF.

The chain joins TRBV5-5 to TRBJ1-1; TRBD1 matches 7 bases. This CDR3 contains 14 residues. V lost 2 bases to trimming and J lost 0 bases; unmatched junction nucleotides: 1. Germline-derived CDR1 and CDR2 are SGHKS and YYEKEE (reference sequence). The CDR3 DNA reads TGTGCCAGCAGCTTCGACAGGGTGAACACTGAAGCTTTCTTT. The encoded protein is CASSFDRVNTEAFF. The full variable domain, rest sourced from reference TRBV5-5 and TRBJ1-1, is DAGVTQSPTHLIKTRGQQVTLRCSPISGHKSVSWYQQVLGQGPQFIFQYYEKEERGRGNFPDRFSARQFPNYSSELNVNALLLGDSALYLCASSFDRVNTEAFFGQGTRLTVV.

V is TRBV29-1 and J is TRBJ2-1, with TRBD2 matching 8 bases. V dropped 6 bases and J dropped 2; count of bases not matched to a gene: 9. CDR3 length equals 15 residues. Germline loops: CDR1 SQVTM, CDR2 ANQGSEA. CDR3 residues: CSVETGTRAYNEQFF. For the CDR3, the DNA is TGCAGCGTAGAAACCGGGACTAGGGCCTACAATGAGCAGTTCTTC.

The genes are TRBV30 and TRBJ1-6; no clear D gene. The CDR3 has 14 amino acids. V dropped 2 bases and J dropped 7 bases, with 12 bases sitting between them. CDR1 is GTSNPN, CDR2 SVGIG, per germline (reference sequence). The CDR3 loop is CAWSSDRRNSPLHF. CDR3 in DNA: TGTGCCTGGAGTTCGGATAGGAGGAATTCACCCCTCCACTTT. Using reference TRBV30 and TRBJ1-6 for the parts outside the CDR3, the full variable domain is SQTIHQWPATLVQPVGSPLSLECTVEGTSNPNLYWYRQAAGRGLQLLFYSVGIGQISSEVPQNLSASRPQDRQFILSSKKLLLSDSGFYLCAWSSDRRNSPLHFGNGTRLTVT.

V gene TRBV7-2 combines with J gene TRBJ2-7, with no clear D. Trimming pared 1 base from V and 3 bases from J, leaving 7 bases between. Germline CDR1 reads SGHTA; CDR2 reads FQGNSA. This CDR3 region has 13 residues. For the CDR3, the DNA is TGTGCCAGCAGCTTAGTTGCCTACTACGAGCAGTACTTC. The encoded protein is CASSLVAYYEQYF.

The chain carries TRBV7-8 and TRBJ1-2; TRBD1 aligns across 7 bases. The germline V gene has CDR1 SGHVS and CDR2 FQNEAQ. With 5 bases clipped from V and 3 bases from J, the junction kept 3 bases outside the gene matches. The CDR3 is 13 residues long. The CDR3 region has the DNA TGTGCCAGCAGCCCCACAGGGGACTATGGCTACACCTTC. Protein product: CASSPTGDYGYTF.

V and J are TRBV5-4 and TRBJ2-7; D is unclear. V dropped 0 bases and J dropped 0 bases, with 4 bases sitting between them. Per the germline V gene, CDR1 is SGHNT and CDR2 is YYREEE (reference sequence). This CDR3 region has 13 residues. Here the CDR3 reads CASSLGASYEQYF. As DNA, the CDR3 is TGTGCCAGCAGCTTGGGGGCCTCCTACGAGCAGTACTTC.

The chain couples TRBV15 to TRBJ1-6; TRBD1 matches 7 bases. This CDR3 has 15 residues. The V and J ends lost 0 bases and 14 bases, in that order; junction bases with no gene match: 10. Per germline, CDR1 LNHNV and CDR2 YYDKDF (reference sequence). The CDR3 region has the DNA TGTGCCACCAGCAGAGATAGGCATACGGACAGGTCCCTCCACTTT. Translation gives CATSRDRHTDRSLHF.

V and J are TRBV4-2 and TRBJ1-2, with TRBD1 as a possible D gene (6 bases). The V and J ends lost 1 base and 4 bases respectively, with 13 bases between them. Germline assignment: CDR1 LGHNA and CDR2 YNFKEQ. The CDR3 is 15 residues long. The CDR3 protein is CASSQGGGGLYGYTF. For the CDR3, the DNA is TGTGCCAGCAGCCAAGGGGGAGGGGGTCTCTATGGCTACACCTTC.

The chain uses TRBV4-2 and TRBJ1-6; 9 nucleotides agree with TRBD1. The CDR3 spans 15 residues. J was trimmed by 0 bases and V by 9 bases; bases with no gene match: 3. Germline values: CDR1 LGHNA, CDR2 YNFKEQ. The CDR3 spells CASGTGSSYNSPLHF. In DNA, the CDR3 is TGTGCCAGTGGGACAGGGAGCTCCTATAATTCACCCCTCCACTTT.

This clone was observed a handful of times. Different DNA sequences within this sample yield the same CDR3. The chain carries TRBV5-1 and TRBJ2-5; tentative D call: TRBD1 (6 bases). This CDR3 spans 13 amino acids. The V gene lost 0 bases and the J gene lost 3 bases, with 6 bases spanning the gap. CDR1 and CDR2 from the germline V gene are SGHRS and YFSETQ. CDR3 protein: CASSLDREETQYF. The DNA for the CDR3 is TGCGCCAGCAGCTTGGACAGGGAAGAGACCCAGTACTTC.

The chain links TRBV21-1 to TRBJ2-1; the table's D call of TRBD1 was not tested on the DNA. TRBV21-1 is given as a pseudogene. This CDR3 comprises 14 residues. The CDR3 DNA reads as TGTGCCATCCCTTTTGGGACAGGTCACAATGAGCAGTTCTTC. Translation: CAIPFGTGHNEQFF.

The chain couples TRBV11-2 to TRBJ2-3; D gene unclear. There are 14 residues in the CDR3. The ends were cut back, 2 bases at V and 0 bases at J, with 6 bases in the middle. Germline V gene data show CDR1 as SGHAT and CDR2 as FQNNGV. The CDR3 region is CASSLFSSTDTQYF. In DNA, the CDR3 is TGTGCCAGCAGCTTATTTAGCAGCACAGATACGCAGTATTTT.

The chain joins TRBV10-3 to TRBJ1-5; a possible D gene is TRBD1 (6 bases). V was shortened by 3 bases and J by 2 bases, with 14 bases between the two germline ends. Germline V gene data show CDR1 as ENHRY and CDR2 as SYGVKD. This CDR3 is 16 amino acids long. The CDR3 sequence is CAISEQGPLRNQPQHF. The CDR3 DNA reads TGTGCCATCAGTGAACAGGGACCCCTCCGCAATCAGCCCCAGCATTTT.

On this clone: Other DNA sequences in the same sample also yield this CDR3. The rearrangement joins TRBV7-9 to TRBJ2-7, with D possibly being TRBD2 (5 bases). The V end lost 3 bases, the J end lost 3 bases, and 9 bases lay between the germline ends. In germline, CDR1 is SEHNR, CDR2 FQNEAQ (reference sequence). The CDR3 is 13 amino acids. CDR3 amino acids: CASSFGGRYEQYF. The DNA for the CDR3 is TGTGCCAGCAGCTTCGGAGGTCGCTACGAGCAGTACTTC.

This chain uses TRBV2 with TRBJ2-1, with TRBD1 matching over 7 bases. Germline values: CDR1 SNHLY, CDR2 FYNNEI. The CDR3 sequence is 16 residues long. J lost 2 bases, V lost 2 bases, and 6 bases had no gene match. CDR3 bases: TGTGCCAGCAGTGAATTTGTGGGACAGACCTACAATGAGCAGTTCTTC. As protein: CASSEFVGQTYNEQFF.

The chain employs TRBV21-1 and TRBJ2-5; the table gives TRBD2 as D, unverified against the DNA. TRBV21-1 represents a pseudogene. CDR3 length equals 13 residues. The CDR3 sequence: CASSKSLQETQYF. The CDR3 DNA reads TGTGCCAGCAGCAAATCCCTCCAAGAGACCCAGTACTTC.

This chain joins TRBV2 and TRBJ1-1; possibly TRBD1 for D (5 bases). V was trimmed by 3 bases and J by 1 base, leaving 9 bases between them. The germline V gene has CDR1 SNHLY and CDR2 FYNNEI. CDR3 length: 14 residues. The CDR3 sequence: CASSEGLRNTEAFF. CDR3 DNA: TGTGCCAGCAGTGAGGGACTGAGGAACACTGAAGCTTTCTTT.

As concerns this clone: In the same sample, other DNA sequences code for this CDR3. The V call is TRBV3-1 (or the pseudogene TRBV3-2), the J call TRBJ1-2, with D perhaps matching TRBD1 (5 bases). The CDR3 has 12 amino acids. Germline CDR1 reads LGHDT; CDR2 reads YNNKEL (reference sequence). V was cut by 4 bases and J by 2 bases, with 5 bases left in between. The CDR3 loop is CASSRQNYGYTF. The CDR3, as DNA: TGTGCCAGCAGCCGACAGAACTATGGCTACACCTTC.

J is TRBJ1-2 and V is TRBV2, with TRBD1 as a possible D gene (5 bases). Trimming removed 3 bases from V and 5 bases from J, with 7 bases in between. Germline CDR1 reads SNHLY; CDR2 reads FYNNEI. The CDR3 covers 12 residues. The CDR3 loop reads CASSDDRYGYTF. CDR3 DNA sequence: TGTGCCAGCAGTGACGACAGATATGGCTACACCTTC. The variable domain in full, completed from reference TRBV2 and TRBJ1-2, reads EPEVTQTPSHQVTQMGQEVILRCVPISNHLYFYWYRQILGQKVEFLVSFYNNEISEKSEIFDDQFSVERPDGSNFTLKIRSTKLEDSAMYFCASSDDRYGYTFGSGTRLTVV.

This clone was seen only a few times. The chain joins TRBV4-1 to TRBJ2-1; possible D gene TRBD2, 6 bases. V lost 0 bases and J 0 bases, leaving 9 bases between the germline ends. This CDR3 contains 16 residues. CDR1 is MGHRA, CDR2 YSYEKL, per germline. The CDR3 bases are TGCGCCAGCAGCCAAGACGTCGGGGGCTCCTACAATGAGCAGTTCTTC. This encodes CASSQDVGGSYNEQFF.

V and J are TRBV10-3 and TRBJ2-7; 9 bases fit TRBD1. Per germline, CDR1 ENHRY and CDR2 SYGVKD. This CDR3 is 15 amino acids long. With V trimmed by 4 bases and J by 3 bases, 7 bases remained unmatched. CDR3 bases: TGTGCCATCAGTGGGGGGGACAGGGTCAACTACGAGCAGTACTTC. Its protein is CAISGGDRVNYEQYF.

This chain connects TRBV5-4 to TRBJ1-5, with D possibly TRBD1 on 6 matching bases. V was shortened by 4 bases and J by 7 bases, with 12 bases between the two germline ends. Germline V gene data show CDR1 as SGHNT and CDR2 as YYREEE (reference sequence). This CDR3 has 13 residues. This CDR3 reads CASSPGEGQPQHF. The CDR3 nucleotides are TGTGCCAGCAGCCCAGGGGAGGGCCAGCCCCAGCATTTT.

The rearrangement links TRBV2 to TRBJ1-2, with a tentative D call TRBD1 (6 bases). Germline V gives CDR1 SNHLY, CDR2 FYNNEI. The CDR3 covers 14 residues. Trimming removed 4 bases from V and 2 bases from J, with 11 bases in between. The CDR3 reads CASSGGGANYGYTF. Here the CDR3 DNA reads TGTGCCAGCAGTGGAGGGGGAGCGAACTATGGCTACACCTTC.